The following is a T cell receptor beta chain sequence with its context. Germline CDR1 MNHEY, CDR2 SVGAGI. This CDR3 contains 12 residues. Deletions cut 6 bases from V and 5 bases from J, with 11 bases between. The data stem from a study of blood T cell repertoires in COVID-19. Using immunoSEQ multiplex PCR, the repertoire was profiled, and TCRdb retains in-frame clones only, with some absent. The sample has fewer than 90,000 clones, about 74% seen once. Sample: peripheral blood. The receptor was derived from a human donor in a cohort sampled during active COVID-19. The V gene is TRBV6-5, the J gene TRBJ2-7, with a tentative D call TRBD2 (6 bases). This chain's CDR3 is CASRDPGDEQYF. CDR3 in DNA: TGTGCCAGCAGGGATCCGGGGGACGAGCAGTACTTC.